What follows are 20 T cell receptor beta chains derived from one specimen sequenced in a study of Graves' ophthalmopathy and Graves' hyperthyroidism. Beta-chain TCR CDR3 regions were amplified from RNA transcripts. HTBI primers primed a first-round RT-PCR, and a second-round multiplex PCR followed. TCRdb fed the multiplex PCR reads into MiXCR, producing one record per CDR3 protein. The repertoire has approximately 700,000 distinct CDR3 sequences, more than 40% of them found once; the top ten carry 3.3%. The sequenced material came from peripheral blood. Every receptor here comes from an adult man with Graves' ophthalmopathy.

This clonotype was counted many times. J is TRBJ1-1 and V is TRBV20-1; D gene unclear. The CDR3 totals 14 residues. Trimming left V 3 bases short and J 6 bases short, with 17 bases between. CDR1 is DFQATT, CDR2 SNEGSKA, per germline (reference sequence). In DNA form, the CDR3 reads TGCAGTGCTAGGCTGACGGCCGATGTGGCTGAAGCTTTCTTT. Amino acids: CSARLTADVAEAFF.

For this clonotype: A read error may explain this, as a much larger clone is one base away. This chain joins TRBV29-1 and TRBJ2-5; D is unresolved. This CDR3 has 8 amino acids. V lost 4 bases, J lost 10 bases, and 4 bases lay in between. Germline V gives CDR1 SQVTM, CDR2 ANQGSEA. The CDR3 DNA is TGCAGCGTTGGCTTCCAGTACTTC. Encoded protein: CSVGFQYF.

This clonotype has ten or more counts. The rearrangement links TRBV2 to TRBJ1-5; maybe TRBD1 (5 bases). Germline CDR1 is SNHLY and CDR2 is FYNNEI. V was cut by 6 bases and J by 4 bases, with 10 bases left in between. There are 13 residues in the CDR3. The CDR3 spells CASSGGGNQPQHF. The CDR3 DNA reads TGTGCCAGCAGCGGGGGGGGTAATCAGCCCCAGCATTTT.

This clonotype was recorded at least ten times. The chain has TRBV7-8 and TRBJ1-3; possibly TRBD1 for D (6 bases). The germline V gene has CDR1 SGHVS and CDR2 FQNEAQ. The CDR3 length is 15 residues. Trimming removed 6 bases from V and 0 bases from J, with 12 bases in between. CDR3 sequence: CASRHDRSSGNTIYF. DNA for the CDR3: TGTGCCAGCAGACACGACAGGAGCTCTGGAAACACCATATATTTT. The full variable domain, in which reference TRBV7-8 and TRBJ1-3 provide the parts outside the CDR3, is GAGVSQSPRYKVAKRGQDVALRCDPISGHVSLFWYQQALGQGPEFLTYFQNEAQLDKSGLPSDRFFAERPEGSVSTLKIQRTQQEDSAVYLCASRHDRSSGNTIYFGEGSWLTVV.

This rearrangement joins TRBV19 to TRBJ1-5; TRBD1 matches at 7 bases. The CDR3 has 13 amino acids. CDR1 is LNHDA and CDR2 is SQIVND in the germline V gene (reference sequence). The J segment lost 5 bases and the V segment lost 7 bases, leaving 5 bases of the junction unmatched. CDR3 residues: CASTVTGHQPQHF. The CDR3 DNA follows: TGTGCCAGTACTGTGACAGGGCATCAGCCCCAGCATTTT.

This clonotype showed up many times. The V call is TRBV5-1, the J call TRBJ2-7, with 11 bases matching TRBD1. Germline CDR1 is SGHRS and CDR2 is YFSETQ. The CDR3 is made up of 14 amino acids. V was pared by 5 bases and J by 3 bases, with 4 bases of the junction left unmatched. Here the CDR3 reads CASRTGTGGYEQYF. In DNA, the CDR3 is TGCGCCAGCAGAACCGGGACAGGGGGCTACGAGCAGTACTTC. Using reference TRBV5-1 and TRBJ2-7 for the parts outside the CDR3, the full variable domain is KAGVTQTPRYLIKTRGQQVTLSCSPISGHRSVSWYQQTPGQGLQFLFEYFSETQRNKGNFPGRFSGRQFSNSRSEMNVSTLELGDSALYLCASRTGTGGYEQYFGPGTRLTVT.

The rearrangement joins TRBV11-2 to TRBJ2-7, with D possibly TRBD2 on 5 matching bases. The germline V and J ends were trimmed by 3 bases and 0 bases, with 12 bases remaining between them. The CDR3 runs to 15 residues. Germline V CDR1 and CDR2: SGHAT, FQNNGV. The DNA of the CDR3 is TGTGCCAGCAGCTTCCTTGCGGGTTACTCCTACGAGCAGTACTTC. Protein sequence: CASSFLAGYSYEQYF.

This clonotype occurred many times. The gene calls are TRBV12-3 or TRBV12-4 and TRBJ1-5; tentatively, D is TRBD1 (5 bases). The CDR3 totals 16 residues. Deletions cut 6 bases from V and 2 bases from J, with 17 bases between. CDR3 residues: CASRGPPIGGNQPQHF. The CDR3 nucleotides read TGTGCCAGCAGGGGACCCCCGATAGGAGGCAATCAGCCCCAGCATTTT.

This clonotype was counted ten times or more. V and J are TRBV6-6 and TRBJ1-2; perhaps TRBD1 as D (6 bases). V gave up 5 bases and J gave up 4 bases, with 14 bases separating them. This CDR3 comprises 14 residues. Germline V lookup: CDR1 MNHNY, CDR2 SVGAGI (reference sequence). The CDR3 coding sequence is TGTGCCAGCAGTCCGACGGGGGGCGGCTATGGCTACACCTTC. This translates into CASSPTGGGYGYTF.

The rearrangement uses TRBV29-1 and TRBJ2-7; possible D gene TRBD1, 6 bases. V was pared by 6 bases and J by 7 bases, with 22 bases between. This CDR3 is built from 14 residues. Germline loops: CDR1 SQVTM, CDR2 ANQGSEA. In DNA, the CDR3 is TGCAGCGTGGACACAGGGAGCTCCTACAATGAGCAGTACTTC. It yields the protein CSVDTGSSYNEQYF.

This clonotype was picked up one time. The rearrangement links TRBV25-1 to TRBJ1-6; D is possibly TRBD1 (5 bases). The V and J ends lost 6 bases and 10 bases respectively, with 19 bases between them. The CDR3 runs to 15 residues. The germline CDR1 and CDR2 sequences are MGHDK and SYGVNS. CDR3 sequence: CASREGRTAGSPLHF. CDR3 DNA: TGTGCCAGCAGAGAGGGACGGACGGCAGGATCACCCCTCCACTTT.

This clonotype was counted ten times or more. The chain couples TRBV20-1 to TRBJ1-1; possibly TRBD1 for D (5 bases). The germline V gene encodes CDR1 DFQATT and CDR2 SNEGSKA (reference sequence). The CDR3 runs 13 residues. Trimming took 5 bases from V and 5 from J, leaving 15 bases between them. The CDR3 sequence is CSAGGGIGTEAFF. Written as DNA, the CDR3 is TGCAGTGCTGGGGGGGGGATCGGGACTGAAGCTTTCTTT.

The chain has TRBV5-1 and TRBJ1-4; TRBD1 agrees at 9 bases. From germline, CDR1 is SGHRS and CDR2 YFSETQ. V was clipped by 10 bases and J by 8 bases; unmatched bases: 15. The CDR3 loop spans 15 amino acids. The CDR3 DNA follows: TGCGCCGGCACCAGGGCGGGACAGGGCGGCGAAAAACTGTTTTTT. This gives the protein CAGTRAGQGGEKLFF.

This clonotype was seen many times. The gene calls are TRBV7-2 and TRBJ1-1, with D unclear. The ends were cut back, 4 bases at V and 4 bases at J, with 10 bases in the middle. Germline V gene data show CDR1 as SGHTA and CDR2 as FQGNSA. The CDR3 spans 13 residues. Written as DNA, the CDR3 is TGTGCCAGCAGCTCCACACATTCCACTGAAGCTTTCTTT. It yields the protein CASSSTHSTEAFF.

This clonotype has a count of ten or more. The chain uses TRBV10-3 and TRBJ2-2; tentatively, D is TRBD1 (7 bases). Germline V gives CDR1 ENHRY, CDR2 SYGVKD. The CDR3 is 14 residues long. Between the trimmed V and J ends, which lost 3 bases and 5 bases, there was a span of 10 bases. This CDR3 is CAISEQGRTGELFF. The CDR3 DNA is TGTGCCATCAGTGAACAGGGGAGGACCGGGGAGCTGTTTTTT.

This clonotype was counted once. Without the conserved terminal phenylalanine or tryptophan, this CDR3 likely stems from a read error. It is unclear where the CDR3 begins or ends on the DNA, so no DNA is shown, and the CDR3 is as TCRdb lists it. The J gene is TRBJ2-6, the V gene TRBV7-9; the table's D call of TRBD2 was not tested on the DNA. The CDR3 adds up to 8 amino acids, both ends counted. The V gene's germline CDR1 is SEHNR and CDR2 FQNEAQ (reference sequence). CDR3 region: CASSQTTS.

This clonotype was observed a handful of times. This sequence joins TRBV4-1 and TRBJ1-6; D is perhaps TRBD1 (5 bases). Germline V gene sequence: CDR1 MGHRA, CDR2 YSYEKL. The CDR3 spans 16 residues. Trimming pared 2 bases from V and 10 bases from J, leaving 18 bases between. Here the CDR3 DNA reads TGCGCCAGCAGCCAACCTAGTAGGGGCGTTACCTCACCCCTCCACTTT. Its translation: CASSQPSRGVTSPLHF.

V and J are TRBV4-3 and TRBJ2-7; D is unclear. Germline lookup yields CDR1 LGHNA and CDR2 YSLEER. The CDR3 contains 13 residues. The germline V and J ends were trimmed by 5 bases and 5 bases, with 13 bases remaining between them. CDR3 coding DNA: TGCGCCAGCAGCTTAACCCCCAGCGACGAGCAGTACTTC. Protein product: CASSLTPSDEQYF.

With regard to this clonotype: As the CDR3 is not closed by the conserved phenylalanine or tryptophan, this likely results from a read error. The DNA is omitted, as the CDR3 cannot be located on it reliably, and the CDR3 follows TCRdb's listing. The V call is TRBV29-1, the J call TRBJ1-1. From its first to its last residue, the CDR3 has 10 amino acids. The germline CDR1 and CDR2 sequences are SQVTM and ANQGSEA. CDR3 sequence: CSVRTMTANY.

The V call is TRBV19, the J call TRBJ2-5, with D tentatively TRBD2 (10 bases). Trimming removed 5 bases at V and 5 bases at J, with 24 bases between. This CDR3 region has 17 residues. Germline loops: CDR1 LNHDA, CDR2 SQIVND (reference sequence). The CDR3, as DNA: TGTGCCAGTAGTGGAGCCATGGGACAGGGACTAGCGGAGACCCAGTACTTC. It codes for CASSGAMGQGLAETQYF.